This T cell receptor beta chain originates from a study of blood T cell repertoires in COVID-19. Profiling relied on immunoSEQ multiplex PCR, and the TCRdb table lists in-frame clones only, not all of them. The table lists some 220,000 clones, around 84% of them singletons. V lost 0 bases, J lost 4 bases, and 9 bases lay in between. Germline V CDR1 and CDR2: ENHRY, SYGVKD. The CDR3 contains 14 residues. Material: peripheral blood. The clonotype comes from a woman in her sixties or seventies who had recovered from COVID-19. This chain links TRBV10-3 with TRBJ1-1; maybe TRBD1 (5 bases). CDR3 residues: CAISESMQGTEAFF. The DNA for the CDR3 is TGTGCCATCAGTGAGTCGATGCAGGGCACTGAAGCTTTCTTT.